The 21 T cell receptor beta chains below come from one sample, sequenced in a study of blood T cells in healthy people across ages. A sample-barcoded 5' primer and a J-beta primer mix were used in a second PCR of about 6 to 11 cycles. A single record per CDR3 protein comes from TCRdb applying MiXCR to the 5' RACE reads. This sample has some 1.6 million distinct CDR3 sequences; roughly 30% occur once, and the top ten carry about 10%. The sample was blood. These receptors came from a woman aged 25 to 45 in good health.

Only a few counts were recorded for this clonotype. The rearrangement joins TRBV5-5 to TRBJ2-1; 8 bases align to TRBD2. The CDR3 has 16 amino acids. Trimming took 1 base from V and 3 from J; bases not matched to a gene: 6. Germline CDR1 and CDR2: SGHKS and YYEKEE (reference sequence). The CDR3 DNA sequence: TGTGCCAGCAGCTTGCCGCACGGGACTAGCTACAATGAGCAGTTCTTC. It encodes CASSLPHGTSYNEQFF.

V and J are TRBV5-1 and TRBJ2-2; possibly TRBD2 for D (6 bases). Trimming took 5 bases from V and 1 from J, leaving 15 bases between them. This CDR3 region has 16 residues. Germline lookup yields CDR1 SGHRS and CDR2 YFSETQ. This CDR3 is CASSLLAAGNTGELFF. CDR3 coding DNA: TGCGCCAGCAGTTTGTTAGCGGCAGGGAACACCGGGGAGCTGTTTTTT.

The chain is built from TRBV20-1 and TRBJ2-7; tentative D call: TRBD2 (5 bases). The CDR3 is 16 residues long. Trimming removed 0 bases at V and 1 base at J, with 16 bases between. CDR1 and CDR2 (germline): DFQATT, SNEGSKA (reference sequence). CDR3 amino acids: CSARDISGNKSYEQYF. CDR3 DNA: TGCAGTGCTAGAGATATCAGCGGAAATAAATCCTACGAGCAGTACTTC.

V and J are TRBV6-5 and TRBJ1-1, with D unclear. The CDR3 sequence is 12 residues long. Germline CDR1 is MNHEY and CDR2 is SVGAGI. V dropped 0 bases and J dropped 10 bases, with 9 bases sitting between them. As DNA, the CDR3 is TGTGCCAGCAGTTACTCGAAGTTTCCAGCTTTCTTT. It encodes CASSYSKFPAFF.

This clonotype was seen ten or more times. The V gene is TRBV4-2, the J gene TRBJ2-7, with D perhaps TRBD1 (7 bases). The CDR3 runs to 16 residues. Looked up from germline, CDR1 is LGHNA and CDR2 is YNFKEQ. V lost 0 bases and J lost 0, with 12 bases in between. For the CDR3, the DNA is TGTGCCAGCAGCCAAGAGGAGGGGGCCAGCTCCTACGAGCAGTACTTC. It yields the protein CASSQEEGASSYEQYF.

The chain is built from TRBV2 and TRBJ1-2, with D unresolved. This CDR3 is 11 amino acids long. V was shortened by 8 bases and J by 2 bases, with 6 bases between the two germline ends. Germline-derived CDR1 and CDR2 are SNHLY and FYNNEI. CDR3: CASLENYGYTF. DNA for the CDR3: TGTGCCAGCTTGGAAAACTATGGCTACACCTTC.

The chain has TRBV6-6 and TRBJ2-4; 12 bases fit TRBD1. This CDR3 spans 16 amino acids. Germline lookup yields CDR1 MNHNY and CDR2 SVGAGI (reference sequence). Losses at the gene ends were 6 bases for V and 13 bases for J; bases not matched to a gene: 16. Here the CDR3 DNA reads TGTGCCAGCAGCCCGGGACAGGGGGCCCCAATTTACGTGCAGTACTTC. This codes for CASSPGQGAPIYVQYF.

The chain couples TRBV7-9 to TRBJ2-7, with D possibly being TRBD2 (5 bases). V lost 5 bases and J 5 bases, leaving 19 bases between the germline ends. Germline V gene lookup returns CDR1 SEHNR and CDR2 FQNEAQ (reference sequence). This CDR3 contains 15 residues. The CDR3 here is CASSPGIGLKNEQYF. Written as DNA, the CDR3 is TGTGCCAGCAGCCCCGGAATAGGACTGAAAAACGAGCAGTACTTC.

This rearrangement joins TRBV28 to TRBJ2-1, with 7 bases that match TRBD2. Germline V lookup: CDR1 MDHEN, CDR2 SYDVKM. This CDR3 comprises 15 residues. J gave up 7 bases and V 5 bases, and 11 bases lay outside the gene matches. CDR3 in amino acids: CASSAHTGTTNEQFF. CDR3 nucleotides: TGTGCCAGCAGTGCGCACACCGGGACTACAAATGAGCAGTTCTTC.

V usage is TRBV6-5 and J usage is TRBJ2-1; D may match TRBD1 or TRBD2 (5 bases each). This CDR3 region has 12 residues. Trimming took off 8 bases at V and 8 bases at J, with 13 bases between the two ends. The germline V gene has CDR1 MNHEY and CDR2 SVGAGI. CDR3 residues: CASGRDLDEQFF. The CDR3 bases are TGTGCCAGCGGCCGGGACCTCGATGAGCAGTTCTTC.

This chain joins TRBV9 and TRBJ1-2; 11 nucleotides agree with TRBD1. The trim removed 4 bases at V and 4 bases at J, leaving 15 bases unmatched. The germline CDR1 and CDR2 sequences are SGDLS and YYNGEE. CDR3 length: 18 residues. The CDR3 region is CASSSSRGQGARLYGYTF. CDR3 DNA sequence: TGTGCCAGCAGCTCAAGTCGAGGACAGGGGGCGCGTCTCTATGGCTACACCTTC.

The chain is built from TRBV20-1 and TRBJ2-1; TRBD2 agrees at 13 bases. CDR1 DFQATT and CDR2 SNEGSKA come from the germline V gene (reference sequence). The CDR3 contains 14 residues. Trimming cost V 6 bases and J 7 bases; bases outside gene matches: 6. The CDR3 DNA follows: TGCAGTGCAACGGGACTAGCGGGAAAAAATGAGCAGTTCTTC. Its protein product is CSATGLAGKNEQFF.

The chain recombines TRBV7-9 with TRBJ1-1, with TRBD1 matching 7 bases. The CDR3 is 16 residues long. The germline gives CDR1 SEHNR, CDR2 FQNEAQ (reference sequence). V shed 5 bases, J shed 4 bases, and the junction held 13 bases outside the gene matches. CDR3 residues: CASSPSRQGSGTEAFF. The CDR3 bases are TGTGCCAGCAGCCCCTCCCGACAGGGTTCCGGCACTGAAGCTTTCTTT. Full variable domain (outside the CDR3, taken from reference TRBV7-9 and TRBJ1-1): DTGVSQNPRHKITKRGQNVTFRCDPISEHNRLYWYRQTLGQGPEFLTYFQNEAQLEKSRLLSDRFSAERPKGSFSTLEIQRTEQGDSAMYLCASSPSRQGSGTEAFFGQGTRLTVV.

This chain connects TRBV12-3 or TRBV12-4 to TRBJ1-2; perhaps TRBD1 as D (5 bases). Deletions cut 3 bases from V and 4 bases from J, with 12 bases between. The CDR3 spans 14 residues. CDR3 bases: TGTGCCAGCAGTTTTCAGGGCTACGCCTATGGCTACACCTTC. This translates into CASSFQGYAYGYTF.

The V call is TRBV7-2, the J call TRBJ1-1; 9 bases are a match to TRBD1. The CDR3 length is 13 residues. Germline-derived CDR1 and CDR2 are SGHTA and FQGNSA. Germline trimming cut 8 bases from V and 5 bases from J; bases unmatched to any gene: 6. This chain's CDR3 is CASARDRVTEAFF. The CDR3 nucleotides are TGTGCCAGCGCAAGGGACAGGGTGACTGAAGCTTTCTTT.

The chain employs TRBV7-2 and TRBJ1-5; a possible D gene is TRBD1 (5 bases). The CDR3 has 15 amino acids. Trimming left V 2 bases short and J 4 bases short, with 12 bases between. CDR1 is SGHTA, CDR2 FQGNSA, per germline. The CDR3 here is CASSLITGGNQPQHF. DNA of the CDR3: TGTGCCAGCAGCTTAATAACGGGGGGAAATCAGCCCCAGCATTTT.

The chain joins TRBV18 to TRBJ2-4; D call uncertain. The length of the CDR3 is 14 residues. Germline loops: CDR1 KGHSH, CDR2 LQKENI. The V gene lost 7 bases and the J gene lost 4 bases, with 14 bases spanning the gap. The CDR3 region is CASFLHVRKNIQYF. CDR3 coding DNA: TGTGCCAGCTTCCTACACGTCAGAAAAAACATTCAGTACTTC.

This clonotype was counted only a few times. The genes are TRBV5-6 and TRBJ2-4; 7 bases are a match to TRBD2. With the DNA end fitting TRBJ2-7 better, the J assignment may be wrong. The CDR3 is made up of 15 amino acids. Germline CDR1 is SGHDT and CDR2 is YYEEEE. The CDR3 is CASSSTDGGIHEQYF. CDR3 in DNA: TGTGCCAGCAGCTCAACGGACGGGGGGATCCACGAGCAGTACTTC.

This clonotype was seen a handful of times. V and J are TRBV20-1 and TRBJ1-2; the D is unclear. Germline V lookup: CDR1 DFQATT, CDR2 SNEGSKA (reference sequence). This CDR3 comprises 12 residues. Trimming removed 3 bases from V and 4 bases from J, with 9 bases in between. This CDR3 reads CSARLRPYGYTF. CDR3 DNA sequence: TGCAGTGCTAGGCTTAGACCCTATGGCTACACCTTC.

The count of this clonotype is one. The junction shows a germline mismatch at one end, possibly a read error. The chain is built from TRBV20-1 and TRBJ2-3, with TRBD1 identical over 7 bases. The CDR3 runs to 17 residues. Germline assignment: CDR1 DFQATT and CDR2 SNEGSKA (reference sequence). The CDR3 here is CSAPRQGSGFLTDAQYF. Here the CDR3 DNA reads TGCAGTGCCCCTAGACAGGGTTCGGGCTTTCTCACAGATGCGCAGTATTTT.

The table lists this clonotype with a few counts. The gene calls are TRBV7-3 and TRBJ2-1, with D maybe TRBD2 (5 bases). Trimming shortened V by 3 bases and J by 9 bases, and 12 bases separated the two germline ends. The CDR3 loop spans 13 amino acids. The germline V gene encodes CDR1 SGHTA and CDR2 FQGTGA. Here the CDR3 DNA reads TGTGCCAGCAGCTTTAGCGATTTCGGTGAGCAGTTCTTC. Protein: CASSFSDFGEQFF. The variable domain in full, with the rest retrieved from reference TRBV7-3 and TRBJ2-1, is GAGVSQTPSNKVTEKGKYVELRCDPISGHTALYWYRQSLGQGPEFLIYFQGTGAADDSGLPNDRFFAVRPEGSVSTLKIQRTERGDSAVYLCASSFSDFGEQFFGPGTRLTVL.